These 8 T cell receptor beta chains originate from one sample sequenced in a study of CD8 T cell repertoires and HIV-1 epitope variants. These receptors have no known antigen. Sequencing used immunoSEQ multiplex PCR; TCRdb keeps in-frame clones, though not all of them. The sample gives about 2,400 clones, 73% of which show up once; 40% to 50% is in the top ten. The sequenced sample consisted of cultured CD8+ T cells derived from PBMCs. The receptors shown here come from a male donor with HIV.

The CDR3 DNA sequence: TGTGCCAGCAGCTTGGGACAGTACCTTCGTGAGCAGTACTTC. It encodes CASSLGQYLREQYF. This chain uses TRBV7-9 with TRBJ2-7, with TRBD1 identical over 7 bases. The CDR3 contains 14 residues. CDR1 and CDR2 from the germline V gene are SEHNR and FQNEAQ (reference sequence). V gave up 3 bases and J gave up 7 bases; unmatched junction bases: 9.

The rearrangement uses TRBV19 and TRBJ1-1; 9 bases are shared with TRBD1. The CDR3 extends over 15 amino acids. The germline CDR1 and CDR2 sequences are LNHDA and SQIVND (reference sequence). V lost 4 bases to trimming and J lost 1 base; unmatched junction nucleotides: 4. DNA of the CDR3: TGTGCCAGTAGTACCCAGGGACAGGGGAACACTGAAGCTTTCTTT. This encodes CASSTQGQGNTEAFF.

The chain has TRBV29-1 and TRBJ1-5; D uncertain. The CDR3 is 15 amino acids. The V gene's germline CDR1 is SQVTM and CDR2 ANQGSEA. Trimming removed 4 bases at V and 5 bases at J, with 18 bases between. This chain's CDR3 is CSVVGRAGSDQPQHF. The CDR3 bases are TGCAGCGTTGTGGGTCGGGCCGGGTCCGATCAGCCCCAGCATTTT.

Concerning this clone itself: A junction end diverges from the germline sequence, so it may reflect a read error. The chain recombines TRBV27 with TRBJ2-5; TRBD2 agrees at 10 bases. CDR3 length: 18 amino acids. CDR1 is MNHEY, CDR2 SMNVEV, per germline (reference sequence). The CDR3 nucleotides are TGTGCCAGCAGCGCGAAATTTCTAGCGGGGGCCCAACAAGGGACCCAGTACTTC. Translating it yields CASSAKFLAGAQQGTQYF.

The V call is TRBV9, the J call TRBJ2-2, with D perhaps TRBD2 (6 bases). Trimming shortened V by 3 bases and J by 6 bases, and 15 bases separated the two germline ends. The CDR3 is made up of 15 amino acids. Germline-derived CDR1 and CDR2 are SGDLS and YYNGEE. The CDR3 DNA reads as TGTGCCAGCAGCGGGAGCGGGTCCCCAGCCGGGGAGCTGTTTTTT. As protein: CASSGSGSPAGELFF.

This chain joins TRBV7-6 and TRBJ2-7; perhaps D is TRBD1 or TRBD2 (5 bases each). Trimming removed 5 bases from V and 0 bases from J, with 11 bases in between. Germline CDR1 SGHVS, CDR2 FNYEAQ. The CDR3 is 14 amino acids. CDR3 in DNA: TGTGCCAGCAGCCCCGGGACGGACTCCTACGAGCAGTACTTC. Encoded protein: CASSPGTDSYEQYF.

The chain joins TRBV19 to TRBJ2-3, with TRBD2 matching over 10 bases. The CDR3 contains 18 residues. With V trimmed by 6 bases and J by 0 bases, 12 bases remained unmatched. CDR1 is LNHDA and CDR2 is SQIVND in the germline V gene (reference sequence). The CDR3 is CASRGSGGLLPSTDTQYF. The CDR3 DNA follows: TGTGCCAGTAGAGGTAGCGGGGGGCTTTTACCTAGCACAGATACGCAGTATTTT.

The CDR3 here is CASSFSSGGQETQYF. The DNA for the CDR3 is TGTGCCAGCAGCTTTTCTAGCGGGGGGCAAGAGACCCAGTACTTC. The chain carries TRBV5-5 and TRBJ2-5; 11 bases match TRBD2. The CDR3 contains 15 residues. CDR1 and CDR2 (germline): SGHKS, YYEKEE (reference sequence). V lost 2 bases to trimming and J lost 2 bases; unmatched junction nucleotides: 2.